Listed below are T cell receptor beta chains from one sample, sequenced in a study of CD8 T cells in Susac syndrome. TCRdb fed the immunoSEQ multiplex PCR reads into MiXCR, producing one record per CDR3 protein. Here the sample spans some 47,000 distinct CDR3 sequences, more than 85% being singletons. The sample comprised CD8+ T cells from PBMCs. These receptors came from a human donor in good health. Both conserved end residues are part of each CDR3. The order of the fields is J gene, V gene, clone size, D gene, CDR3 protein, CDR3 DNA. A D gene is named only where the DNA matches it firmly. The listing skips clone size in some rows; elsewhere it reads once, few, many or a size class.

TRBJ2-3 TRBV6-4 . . CASSDGGTDTQYF TGTGCCAGCAGTGATGGGGGAACAGATACGCAGTATTTT
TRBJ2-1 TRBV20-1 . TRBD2 CSARGASGQYSYNEQFF TGCAGTGCTAGAGGTGCTAGCGGGCAGTACTCCTACAATGAGCAGTTCTTC
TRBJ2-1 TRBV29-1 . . CSLGTYNEQFF TGCAGCCTGGGGACCTACAATGAGCAGTTCTTC
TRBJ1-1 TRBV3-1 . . CASSPAGTEAFF TGTGCCAGCAGCCCGGCGGGTACTGAAGCTTTCTTT
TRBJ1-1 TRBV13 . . CASSYEKQGTEAFF TGTGCCAGCAGCTACGAGAAGCAGGGTACTGAAGCTTTCTTT
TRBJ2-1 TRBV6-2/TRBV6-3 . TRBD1 CASSHRGQAWNEQFF TGTGCCAGCAGTCATCGTGGACAGGCCTGGAATGAGCAGTTCTTC
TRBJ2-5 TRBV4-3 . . CASSQDRRDNGYQETQYF TGCGCCAGCAGCCAAGATAGGCGGGACAATGGGTACCAAGAGACCCAGTACTTC
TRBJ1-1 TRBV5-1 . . CASSLSPDNGAEAFF TGCGCCAGCAGCTTGAGCCCCGACAATGGGGCTGAAGCTTTCTTT
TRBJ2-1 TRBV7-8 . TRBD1 CASSLVTGGGYNEQFF TGTGCCAGCAGCTTAGTAACAGGGGGCGGTTACAATGAGCAGTTCTTC
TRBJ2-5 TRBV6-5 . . CASSYSTNKHQETQYF TGTGCCAGCAGTTACTCGACAAATAAGCACCAAGAGACCCAGTACTTC
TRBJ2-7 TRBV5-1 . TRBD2 CASSSSGGPHEQYF TGCGCCAGCAGCTCATCGGGGGGGCCTCACGAGCAGTACTTC
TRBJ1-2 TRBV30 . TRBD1 CAWSRGGSYGYTF TGTGCCTGGAGTAGAGGGGGCAGCTATGGCTACACCTTC
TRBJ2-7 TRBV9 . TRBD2 CASSVAGLANYEQYF TGTGCCAGCAGCGTAGCTGGACTAGCGAACTACGAGCAGTACTTC
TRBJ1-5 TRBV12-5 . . CASLSLNTASNQPQHF TGTGCTAGCCTGTCCCTTAATACAGCGAGCAATCAGCCCCAGCATTTT
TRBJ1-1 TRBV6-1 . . CASRDKLGTEAFF TGTGCCAGCAGGGACAAGCTAGGGACTGAAGCTTTCTTT
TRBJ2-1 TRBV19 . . CASSPSAISYNEQFF TGTGCCAGTAGCCCTAGCGCCATCTCCTACAATGAGCAGTTCTTC
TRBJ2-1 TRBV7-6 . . CASSLERKSSYNEQFF TGTGCCAGCAGCTTAGAGCGTAAGAGCTCCTACAATGAGCAGTTCTTC
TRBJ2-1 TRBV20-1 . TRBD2 CSALGTSGPPRGAYNEQFF TGCAGTGCCCTCGGGACTAGCGGGCCCCCCAGGGGTGCCTACAATGAGCAGTTCTTC
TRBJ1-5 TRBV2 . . CASSEGREHQPQHF TGTGCCAGCAGTGAGGGGAGGGAACATCAGCCCCAGCATTTT
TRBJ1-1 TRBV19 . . CASRAWETMNTEAFF TGTGCCAGTAGGGCTTGGGAGACTATGAACACTGAAGCTTTCTTT
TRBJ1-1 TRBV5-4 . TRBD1 CASSPRTGFMNTEAFF TGTGCCAGCAGCCCGAGGACAGGGTTCATGAACACTGAAGCTTTCTTT
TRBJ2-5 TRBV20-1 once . CSARDGRLQETQYF TGCAGTGCTAGAGATGGGCGGCTGCAAGAGACCCAGTACTTC
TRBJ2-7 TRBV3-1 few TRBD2 CASSQVTSGRTYEQYF TGTGCCAGCAGCCAAGTGACTAGCGGGAGGACCTACGAGCAGTACTTC
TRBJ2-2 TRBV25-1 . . CASSDPGPMNTGELFF TGTGCCAGCAGTGATCCGGGGCCGATGAACACCGGGGAGCTGTTTTTT
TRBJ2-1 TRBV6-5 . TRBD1 CASRYTGGGEQFF TGTGCCAGCAGGTACACAGGGGGAGGTGAGCAGTTCTTC
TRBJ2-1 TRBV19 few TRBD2 CASTGAGSYNEQFF TGTGCCAGTACCGGAGCGGGATCCTACAATGAGCAGTTCTTC
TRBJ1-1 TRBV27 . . CASSLSGYAEAFF TGTGCCAGCAGTTTATCAGGGTACGCTGAAGCTTTCTTT
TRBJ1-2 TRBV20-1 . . CSAPPREAYGYTF TGCAGTGCCCCTCCCAGGGAGGCCTATGGCTACACCTTC
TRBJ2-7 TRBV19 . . CASAGKGLYEQYF TGTGCCAGCGCCGGTAAGGGCCTCTACGAGCAGTACTTC
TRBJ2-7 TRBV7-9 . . CASSSPQGLGEQYF TGTGCCAGCAGCTCCCCTCAGGGGTTGGGCGAGCAGTACTTC
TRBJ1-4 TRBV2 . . CASSDGVRDRLFF TGTGCCAGCAGTGACGGGGTCAGGGATAGACTGTTTTTT
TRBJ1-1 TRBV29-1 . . CSVPQGLGTEAFF TGCAGCGTACCACAGGGACTAGGCACTGAAGCTTTCTTT
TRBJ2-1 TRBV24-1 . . CATSEAGTANEQFF TGTGCCACCAGTGAAGCGGGGACAGCCAATGAGCAGTTCTTC
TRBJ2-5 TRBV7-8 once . CASSPSPLPGEPDF TGTGCCAGCAGCCCAAGCCCGCTCCCAGGGGAACCCGACTTC
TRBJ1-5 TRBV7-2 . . CASSLRDPRSNQPQHF TGTGCCAGCAGCCTACGGGACCCTCGTAGCAATCAGCCCCAGCATTTT
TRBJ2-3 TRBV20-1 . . CSARGAAGTASTDTQYF TGCAGTGCTAGAGGGGCCGCCGGGACTGCTAGCACAGATACGCAGTATTTT
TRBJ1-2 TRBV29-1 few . CSVPGYGYTF TGCAGCGTTCCCGGGTATGGCTACACCTTC
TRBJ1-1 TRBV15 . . CATSRDRNMNTEAFF TGTGCCACCAGCAGAGACAGGAACATGAACACTGAAGCTTTCTTT
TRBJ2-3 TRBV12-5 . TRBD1 CASGSTGQSTDTQYF TGTGCTAGTGGCTCCACGGGACAGTCCACAGATACGCAGTATTTT
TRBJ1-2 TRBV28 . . CASSFQGNGYTF TGTGCCAGCAGTTTTCAGGGAAACGGCTACACCTTC
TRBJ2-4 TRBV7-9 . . CASSSFIGLDENIQYF TGTGCCAGCAGCTCATTCATCGGACTTGACGAAAACATTCAGTACTTC
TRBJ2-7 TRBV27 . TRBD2 CASSLNGRTSGRGYEQYF TGTGCCAGCAGTTTAAACGGCCGGACTAGCGGGAGGGGATACGAGCAGTACTTC
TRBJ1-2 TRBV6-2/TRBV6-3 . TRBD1 CASSPGQGNSYGYTF TGTGCCAGCAGTCCGGGACAGGGCAACAGCTATGGCTACACCTTC
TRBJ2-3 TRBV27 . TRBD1 CASSYEGAGTDTQYF TGTGCCAGCAGTTACGAGGGGGCTGGCACAGATACGCAGTATTTT
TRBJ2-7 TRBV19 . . CASSIKGERDYEQYF TGTGCCAGTAGTATAAAGGGTGAACGGGACTACGAGCAGTACTTC
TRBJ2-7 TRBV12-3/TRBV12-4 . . CASSLEGCEQYF TGTGCCAGCAGTTTAGAAGGTTGCGAGCAGTACTTC
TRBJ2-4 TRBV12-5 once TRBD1 CASGFGDRGSLAKNIQYF TGTGCTAGTGGTTTTGGGGACAGGGGGTCGTTAGCCAAAAACATTCAGTACTTC
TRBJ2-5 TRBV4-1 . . CASSPRAERYQETQYF TGCGCCAGCAGCCCCCGAGCGGAGCGGTACCAAGAGACCCAGTACTTC
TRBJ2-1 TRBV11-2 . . CASSLEGIQGDEQFF TGTGCCAGCAGCTTAGAGGGGATACAGGGCGATGAGCAGTTCTTC
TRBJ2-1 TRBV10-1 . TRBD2 CASSEDLAGGLNEQFF TGCGCCAGCAGTGAAGACCTAGCGGGAGGGCTGAATGAGCAGTTCTTC
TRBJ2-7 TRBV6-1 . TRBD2 CPRGPRLAVEIYEQYF TGCCCTCGCGGACCCCGACTAGCGGTTGAAATCTACGAGCAGTACTTC
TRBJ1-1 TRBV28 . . CASSLSPYEAFF TGTGCCAGCAGTTTATCCCCGTATGAAGCTTTCTTT
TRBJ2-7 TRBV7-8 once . CASSLGGRLHAYEQYF TGTGCCAGCAGCTTAGGGGGGCGGTTACACGCCTACGAGCAGTACTTC
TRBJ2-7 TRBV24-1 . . CATSDLQSTQSRAHEQYF TGTGCCACCAGTGATTTGCAGTCGACTCAATCTAGGGCCCACGAGCAGTACTTC
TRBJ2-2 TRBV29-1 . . CSLREATGELFF TGCAGCCTAAGGGAGGCAACCGGGGAGCTGTTTTTT
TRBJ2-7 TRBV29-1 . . CSALDYEQYF TGCAGCGCCCTGGACTACGAGCAGTACTTC
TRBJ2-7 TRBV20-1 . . CSARDLRADYEQYF TGCAGTGCTAGAGATCTCAGGGCAGACTACGAGCAGTACTTC
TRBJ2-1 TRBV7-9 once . CASSLELGPTNEQFF TGTGCCAGCAGCTTAGAACTAGGGCCTACGAATGAGCAGTTCTTC
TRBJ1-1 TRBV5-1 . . CASNFGGLTEAFF TGCGCCAGCAACTTTGGGGGCCTCACTGAAGCTTTCTTT